These T cell receptor beta chains were read from a single sample in a study of blood T cell repertoires in COVID-19. Repertoires were generated with immunoSEQ multiplex PCR, while TCRdb's copy carries only in-frame clones and drops some. The repertoire consists of 130,000 or so clones, with 80% occurring once and the leading ten covering around 15%. Sample: peripheral blood. Every receptor here comes from a man between 60 and 70 years old with active or convalescent COVID-19. Both conserved end residues are part of each CDR3. A D gene is named only where the DNA matches it firmly.

v_call d_call cdr3_aa
TRBV7-2 TRBD1 CASSRDRGADIQYF
TRBV6-5 TRBD2 CASSPTTSVTGELFF
TRBV27 . CASSFLGVGGYSNQPQHF
TRBV13 TRBD2 CASSLGSSGVYNEQFF
TRBV5-1 TRBD1 CASSLETGTNEQYF
TRBV7-8 TRBD1 CASSPNDRGRWSNQPQHF
TRBV11-2 . CASSPDRDSYEQYF
TRBV6-5 TRBD1 CAGRTDRGSYGYTF
TRBV7-9 TRBD1 CASSSTGQGARNTEAFF
TRBV10-1 TRBD1 CASNHETGAGQPQHF
TRBV7-9 TRBD1 CASNRDRLSNTGELFF
TRBV7-3 TRBD2 CASSLYGTSGSVNREQFF
TRBV21-1 . CASSKPPQEGGSYNEQFF
TRBV19 . CATQTIRGQPQHF
TRBV11-2 TRBD1 CASSHPTGGTGNSPLHF
TRBV12-5 . CASGLQTNYGYTF
TRBV20-1 . CSARVGEAFF
TRBV11-2 TRBD2 CASSLSPGGAEQYF
TRBV24-1 . CATSDQATDTQYF
TRBV11-2 . CASSLRRDNEQFF
TRBV11-3 . CASSRDSSNTGELFF
TRBV28 . CATAGPVDTTNEKLFF
TRBV11-2 . CASSFHAVNTGELFF
TRBV19 . CASSSTVDSNQPQHF
TRBV18 TRBD2 CASSSSASGWSTDTQYF
TRBV7-6 . CASSHQTPNEKLFF
TRBV28 TRBD1 CASSAYGTGDGYTF
TRBV6-6 . CASSPGSNQPQHF
TRBV6-5 TRBD1 CASRPDRGDTGELFF
TRBV6-1 . CASSEALSGTGYYEQYF
TRBV5-1 . CASSSLGPGTEAFF
TRBV30 . CAWWQGQGDTQYF
TRBV7-8 . CASSLVVTLPFDTEAFF
TRBV19 TRBD1 CASSPQGAGQPQHF
TRBV5-1 . CASKVGSTEAFF
TRBV11-3 . CASSFFIAKNIQYF
TRBV4-2 . CASSQTAGYNEQFF
TRBV7-2 TRBD1 CASSLGTGYQETQYF
TRBV30 . CAWTGSNEKLFF
TRBV29-1 . CSVEVQGNTGELFF
TRBV6-5 . CASSSGVLGTDTQYF